The clone carrying this T cell receptor (beta chain) showed up many times. The antigen is not known. The TCR cDNA carried a universal primer site and UMIs from 5'RACE template switching. TCRdb recomputed calls from the 5' RACE reads with MiXCR, one row per CDR3 protein. The sample consists of some 340,000 distinct CDR3 sequences, approximately 12% of them appearing once. This sample is drawn from a study of T cells after yellow fever vaccination. Study-wide findings and caveats: Weaker overall, the secondary response nonetheless peaked faster (day 5 versus 15). The booster response re-showed most primary clones: 96% CD4, around 85% CD8. Abundant clonotypes from the bulk population could get into FACS-sorted repertoires as contaminants.

The germline V gene has CDR1 LGHNA and CDR2 YSLEER. Trimming at V came to 4 bases and at J to 6 bases, leaving 3 bases not matched to a gene. The CDR3 length is 13 residues. This sequence was found in a man younger than 30 who received the YFV17D yellow fever vaccine. The V and J genes are TRBV4-3 and TRBJ1-5, with 7 bases aligning to TRBD1. Sequencing used CD4+ T cells sorted from PBMCs, obtained 45 days after the yellow fever booster vaccination. The CDR3: CASSLDRAQPQHF. The CDR3 nucleotides are TGCGCCAGCAGCCTAGACAGGGCTCAGCCCCAGCATTTT.